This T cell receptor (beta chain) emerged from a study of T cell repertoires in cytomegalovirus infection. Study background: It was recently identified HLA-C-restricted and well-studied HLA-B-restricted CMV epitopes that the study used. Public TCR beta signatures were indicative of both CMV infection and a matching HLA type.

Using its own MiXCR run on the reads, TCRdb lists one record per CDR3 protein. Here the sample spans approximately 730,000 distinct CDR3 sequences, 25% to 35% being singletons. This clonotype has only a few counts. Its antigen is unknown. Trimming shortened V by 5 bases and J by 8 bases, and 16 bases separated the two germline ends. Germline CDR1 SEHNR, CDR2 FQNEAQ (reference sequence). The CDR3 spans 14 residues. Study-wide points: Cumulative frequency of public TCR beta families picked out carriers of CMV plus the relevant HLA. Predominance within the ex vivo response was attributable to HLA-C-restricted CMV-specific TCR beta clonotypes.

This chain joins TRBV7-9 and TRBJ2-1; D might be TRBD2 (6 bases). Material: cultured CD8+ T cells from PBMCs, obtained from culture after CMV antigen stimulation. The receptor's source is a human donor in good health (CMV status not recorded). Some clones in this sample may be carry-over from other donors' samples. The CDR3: CASSPPLASHEQFF. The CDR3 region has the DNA TGTGCCAGCAGCCCCCCTCTAGCGTCCCATGAGCAGTTCTTC.